This T cell receptor (beta chain) was sequenced during a study of cytomegalovirus exposure and HLA in healthy donors. Points on this clone: The antigen is unknown.

Study-wide results and caveats: Later analysis identified several of the most significant clusters that appeared linked to common viral pathogens. Productive rates of about 90% or about 30% were seen for most TCR beta V segments in an earlier analysis. TCR beta V- and J-gene trimming was later associated with a missense DCLRE1C variant.

The germline V gene has CDR1 LNHDA and CDR2 SQIVND (reference sequence). This CDR3 contains 13 residues. V lost 6 bases to trimming and J lost 8 bases, with 13 bases between them. The PCR used 60 Vbeta and 13 Jbeta primers. TCRdb's copy holds only in-frame clones and misses some; the assay was immunoSEQ multiplex PCR. The table has around 130,000 clones, around 76% seen once. This TCR was recovered from a woman between 50 and 59 years old in good health and CMV-seronegative. The J gene is TRBJ1-4, the V gene TRBV19; D remains unclear. The sequencing sample was made of PBMCs. CDR3 sequence reads: CASRERSGEKLFF. CDR3 coding DNA: TGTGCCAGTAGGGAGAGGTCGGGAGAAAAACTGTTTTTT. Full variable domain (remainder filled in from reference TRBV19 and TRBJ1-4): DGGITQSPKYLFRKEGQNVTLSCEQNLNHDAMYWYRQDPGQGLRLIYYSQIVNDFQKGDIAEGYSVSREKKESFPLTVTSAQKNPTAFYLCASRERSGEKLFFGSGTQLSVL.